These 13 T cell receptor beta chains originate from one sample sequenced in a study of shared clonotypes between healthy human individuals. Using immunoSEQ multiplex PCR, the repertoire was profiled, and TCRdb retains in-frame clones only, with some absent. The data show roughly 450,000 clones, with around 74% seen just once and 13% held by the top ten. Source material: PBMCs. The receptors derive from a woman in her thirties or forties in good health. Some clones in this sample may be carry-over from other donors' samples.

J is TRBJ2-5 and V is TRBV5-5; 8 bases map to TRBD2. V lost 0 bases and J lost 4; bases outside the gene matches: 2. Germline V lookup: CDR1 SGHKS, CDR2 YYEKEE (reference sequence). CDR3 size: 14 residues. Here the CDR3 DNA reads TGTGCCAGCAGCTTGGCGGGGGGGCTAGAGACCCAGTACTTC. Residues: CASSLAGGLETQYF.

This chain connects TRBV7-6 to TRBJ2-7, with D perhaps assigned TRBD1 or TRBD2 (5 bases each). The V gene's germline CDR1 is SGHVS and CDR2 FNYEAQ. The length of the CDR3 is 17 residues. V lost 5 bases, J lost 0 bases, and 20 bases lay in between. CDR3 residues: CASSRSRPGRYSYEQYF. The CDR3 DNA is TGTGCCAGCAGCCGCTCCCGACCGGGACGGTACTCCTACGAGCAGTACTTC.

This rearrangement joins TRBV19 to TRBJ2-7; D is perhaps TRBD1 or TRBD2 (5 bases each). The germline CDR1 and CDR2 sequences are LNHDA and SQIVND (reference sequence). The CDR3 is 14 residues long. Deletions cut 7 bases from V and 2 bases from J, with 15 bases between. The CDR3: CASNSGTRAYEQYF. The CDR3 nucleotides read TGTGCCAGTAATTCCGGGACGAGAGCCTACGAGCAGTACTTC.

The CDR3 reads CASSENKGGGEKLFF. The DNA of the CDR3 is TGCGCCAGCAGTGAGAATAAAGGAGGAGGTGAAAAACTGTTTTTT. The chain is built from TRBV10-1 and TRBJ1-4, with D unresolved. The CDR3 has 15 residues. CDR1 is WNHNN, CDR2 SYGVQD, per germline (reference sequence). Trimming stripped 2 bases from V and 7 bases from J, with 14 bases between.

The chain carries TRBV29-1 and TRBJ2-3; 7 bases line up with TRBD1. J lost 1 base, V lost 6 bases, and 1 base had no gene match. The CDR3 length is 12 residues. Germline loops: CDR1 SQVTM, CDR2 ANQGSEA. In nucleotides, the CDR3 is TGCAGCGTGGGGACAGGCACAGATACGCAGTATTTT. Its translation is CSVGTGTDTQYF.

CDR3 coding DNA: TGCGCCAGCAGCTTGGGGGCCACGGGGCTCGGCACTGAAGCTTTCTTT. Protein product: CASSLGATGLGTEAFF. The rearrangement links TRBV5-1 to TRBJ1-1, with D perhaps matching TRBD1 (5 bases). CDR3 length equals 16 residues. Germline assignment: CDR1 SGHRS and CDR2 YFSETQ. V shed 0 bases and J shed 4 bases, with 16 bases lying between them.

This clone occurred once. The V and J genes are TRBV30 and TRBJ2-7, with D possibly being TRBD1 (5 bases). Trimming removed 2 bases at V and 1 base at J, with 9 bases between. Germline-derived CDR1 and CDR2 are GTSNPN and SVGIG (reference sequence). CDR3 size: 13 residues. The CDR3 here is CAWSLGASYEQYF. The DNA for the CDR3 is TGTGCCTGGAGTTTAGGGGCTTCCTACGAGCAGTACTTC.

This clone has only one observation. CDR3 in amino acids: CASSPEAREGTDTQYF. CDR3 in DNA: TGCGCCAGCAGCCCGGAGGCGCGGGAGGGCACAGATACGCAGTATTTT. This chain uses TRBV5-1 with TRBJ2-3, with TRBD2 matching over 8 bases. The trim removed 4 bases at V and 1 base at J, leaving 8 bases unmatched. CDR1 is SGHRS, CDR2 YFSETQ, per germline. The CDR3 has 16 residues.

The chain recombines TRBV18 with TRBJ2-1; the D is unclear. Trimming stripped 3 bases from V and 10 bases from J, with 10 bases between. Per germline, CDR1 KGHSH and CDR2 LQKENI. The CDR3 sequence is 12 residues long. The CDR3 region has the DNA TGTGCCAGCTCACCCTACTTAACGGAGCAGTTCTTC. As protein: CASSPYLTEQFF.

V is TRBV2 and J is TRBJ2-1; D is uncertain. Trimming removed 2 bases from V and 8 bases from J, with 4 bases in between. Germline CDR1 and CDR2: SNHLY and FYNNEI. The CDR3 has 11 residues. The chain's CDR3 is CASSEPDEQFF. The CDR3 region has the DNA TGTGCCAGCAGTGAACCGGATGAGCAGTTCTTC.

In DNA form, the CDR3 reads TGTGCCAGCAGCCCCGGGACAGGGGGGACCTACGAGCAGTACTTC. Its protein product is CASSPGTGGTYEQYF. This chain links TRBV11-1 with TRBJ2-5; 11 bases align to TRBD1. The J call is uncertain, as TRBJ2-7 better fits the DNA end. This CDR3 comprises 15 residues. Germline lookup yields CDR1 SGHAT and CDR2 FQDESV (reference sequence).

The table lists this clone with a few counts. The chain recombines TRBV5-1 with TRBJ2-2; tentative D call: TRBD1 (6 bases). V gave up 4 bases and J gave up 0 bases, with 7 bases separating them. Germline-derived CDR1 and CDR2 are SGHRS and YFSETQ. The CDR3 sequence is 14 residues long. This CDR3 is CASSGTTNTGELFF. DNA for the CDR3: TGCGCCAGCAGCGGGACAACGAACACCGGGGAGCTGTTTTTT. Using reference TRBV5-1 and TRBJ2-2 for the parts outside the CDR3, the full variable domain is KAGVTQTPRYLIKTRGQQVTLSCSPISGHRSVSWYQQTPGQGLQFLFEYFSETQRNKGNFPGRFSGRQFSNSRSEMNVSTLELGDSALYLCASSGTTNTGELFFGEGSRLTVL.

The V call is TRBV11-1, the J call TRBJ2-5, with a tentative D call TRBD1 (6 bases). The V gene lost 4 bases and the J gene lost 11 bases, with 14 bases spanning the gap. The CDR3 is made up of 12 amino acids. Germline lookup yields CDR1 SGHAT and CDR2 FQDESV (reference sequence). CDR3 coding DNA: TGTGCCAGCAGCTCGACAGGCTTGGAGCAGTACTTC. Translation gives CASSSTGLEQYF. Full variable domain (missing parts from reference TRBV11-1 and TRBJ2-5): EAEVAQSPRYKITEKSQAVAFWCDPISGHATLYWYRQILGQGPELLVQFQDESVVDDSQLPKDRFSAERLKGVDSTLKIQPAELGDSAMYLCASSSTGLEQYFGPGTRLLVL.